Listed here is a single TCR beta chain. Antigen: not known. The sample belongs to a study of a mutant IDH1 vaccine in newly diagnosed glioma. About the study: Initiation of the vaccine course occurred 4-6 weeks after radiotherapy alone, or alongside temozolomide cycles. Visit V13 took place at week 47, and visit V12 happened at week 35. Study findings and constraints: Of the patients, 80% to 95% had vaccine-induced immune responses.

Sample time point: week 47, end of study. Vaccination comprised doses that each held 300 ug of mutant IDH1 20-mer peptide, plus topical imiquimod. Each astrocytoma in the donors was new, WHO grade 3 or 4, IDH1-mutant and ATRX-lost. The V and J ends lost 4 bases and 4 bases, in that order; junction bases with no gene match: 10. This CDR3 region has 16 residues. Germline values: CDR1 MDHEN, CDR2 SYDVKM. The method was immunoSEQ multiplex PCR; TCRdb's version includes in-frame clones alone and lacks a portion of them. This sample has roughly 32,000 clones, with around 90% found just once. The sequencing here drew on PBMCs, taken from a glioma patient whose treatment included an IDH1 peptide vaccine. This TCR was recovered from a man aged 40-49 years with glioma. The rearrangement links TRBV28 to TRBJ2-3, with 8 bases matching TRBD1. CDR3 sequence (DNA): TGTGCCAGCAGTTACCTCGGGACAGGCAATGCAGATACGCAGTATTTT. Its protein product is CASSYLGTGNADTQYF.